This T cell receptor beta chain was identified in a study of OX40 agonist ivuxolimab in advanced cancers. The ends lost 8 bases at V and 5 bases at J; junction bases unmatched: 7. The CDR3 loop spans 13 amino acids. CDR1 is ENHRY, CDR2 SYGVKD, per germline. The table came from immunoSEQ multiplex PCR; TCRdb's copy has only in-frame clones and leaves some out. Of about 79,000 clones in the sample, around nine tenths were seen once. This chain connects TRBV10-3 to TRBJ2-5; 8 nucleotides align to TRBD2. Sequencing was performed on CD4+ or CD8+ T cells sorted from blood, taken in a trial of the OX40 agonist ivuxolimab. The clonotype comes from an adult with an advanced solid tumor such as melanoma, head and neck, liver or kidney cancer. This chain's CDR3 is CAIATQREETQYF. Written as DNA, the CDR3 is TGTGCCATCGCGACCCAGCGGGAGGAGACCCAGTACTTC.